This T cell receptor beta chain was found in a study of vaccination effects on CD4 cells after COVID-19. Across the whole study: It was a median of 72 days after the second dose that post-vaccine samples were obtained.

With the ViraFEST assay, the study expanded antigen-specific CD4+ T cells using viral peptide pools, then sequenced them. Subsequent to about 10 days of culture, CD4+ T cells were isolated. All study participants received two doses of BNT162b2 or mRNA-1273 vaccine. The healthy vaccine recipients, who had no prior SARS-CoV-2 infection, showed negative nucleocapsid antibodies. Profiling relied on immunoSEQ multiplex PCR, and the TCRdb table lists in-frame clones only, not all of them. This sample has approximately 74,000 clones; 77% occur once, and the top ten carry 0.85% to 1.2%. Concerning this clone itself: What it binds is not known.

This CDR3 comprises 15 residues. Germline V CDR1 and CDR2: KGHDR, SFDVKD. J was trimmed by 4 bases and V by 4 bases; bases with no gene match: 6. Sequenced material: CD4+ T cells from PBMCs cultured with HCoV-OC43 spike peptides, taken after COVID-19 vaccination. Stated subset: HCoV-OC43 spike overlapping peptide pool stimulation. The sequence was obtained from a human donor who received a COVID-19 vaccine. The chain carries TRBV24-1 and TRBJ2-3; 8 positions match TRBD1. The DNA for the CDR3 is TGTGCCACCAGTGAGTTACAGGGGGGAGCAGATACGCAGTATTTT. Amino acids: CATSELQGGADTQYF.